This T cell receptor beta chain was recovered during a study of blood T cell repertoires in COVID-19 (TCRdb year 2020). Looking at the study overall: Samples covering the acute and convalescent phases of COVID-19 were provided by collaborators in the United States, Italy and Spain. The prospective study material was composed of cDNA or gDNA derived from T cells, B-cell-depleted T cells, or PBMCs. Deeply sampled blood TCRbeta repertoires from subjects exposed to, actively infected with, or recovered from COVID-19 were included in the dataset. A freely available public database, intended as a resource for researchers studying the immune response to SARS-CoV-2, is where the repertoires were released. Samples were obtained from the ongoing ImmuneRACE study (first 160 participants) and from about 1,300 subjects provided by 6 global collaborators. The sample metadata nearly always contained a de-identified subject ID, COVID-19 status, age in years and sex. HLA class I and class II types, where available, came from metadata supplied by the sample provider rather than from assay-based typing.

The immunoSEQ Assay, a bias-controlled multiplex PCR, was used to amplify TCRbeta CDR3 regions from genomic DNA. Per the original workflow: Nucleated cell counts per sample were estimated from amplification of reference gene primers within the assay. To quantify the absolute abundance of each unique TCRbeta CDR3 rearrangement, sequence reads were collapsed and filtered. For each sample, productive Simpson clonality was calculated by taking the square root of Simpson's diversity index across productive rearrangements. In TCRdb, the immuneACCESS table is reduced to in-frame sequences with V and J assigned. These tables do not hold every clone; where another copy was compared, an unresolved V gene accounts for under half, and the others remain unexplained. For V, J and clone size, that table is used; D and trimming come from the DNA. Within this sample are 55,000 to 80,000 clones, with 70% to 90% of them counted one time only. The ten largest clonotypes hold over 25% of the sample.

Whole blood was collected in K2EDTA tubes by collaborating institutions according to the institutions' own protocols. For TCRbeta analysis, collaborator samples were shipped as frozen whole blood, as isolated PBMCs, or as DNA extracted from either sample type. In the case of this clone: It has no known antigen specificity. No base quality values were provided; no much bigger clone lies one nucleotide off.

Overall study results and their limits: How much clinical and demographic metadata was included differed by source and by participant, and the metadata was provided uncurated.

The source is a man over 45 with acute or convalescent COVID-19. Sequenced: peripheral blood.

The CDR3 region reads CASSQSRVGEQYF. The nucleotides are TGTGCCAGCAGCCAAAGCAGGGTGGGCGAGCAGTACTTC. The rearranged segments are TRBV3-1 (or the pseudogene TRBV3-2) and TRBJ2-7, and perhaps TRBD1 as D gene, on 5 matching bases. The V end loses 2 bases and the J end loses 6 bases, and a stretch of 11 bases separates them. The CDR3 measures 13 amino acids from cysteine to phenylalanine. The entry retains the CDR3 DNA only, 39 bases that are in frame from base 1. Taken from the germline V gene (reference sequence), the CDR1 and CDR2 loops are LGHDT and YNNKEL.